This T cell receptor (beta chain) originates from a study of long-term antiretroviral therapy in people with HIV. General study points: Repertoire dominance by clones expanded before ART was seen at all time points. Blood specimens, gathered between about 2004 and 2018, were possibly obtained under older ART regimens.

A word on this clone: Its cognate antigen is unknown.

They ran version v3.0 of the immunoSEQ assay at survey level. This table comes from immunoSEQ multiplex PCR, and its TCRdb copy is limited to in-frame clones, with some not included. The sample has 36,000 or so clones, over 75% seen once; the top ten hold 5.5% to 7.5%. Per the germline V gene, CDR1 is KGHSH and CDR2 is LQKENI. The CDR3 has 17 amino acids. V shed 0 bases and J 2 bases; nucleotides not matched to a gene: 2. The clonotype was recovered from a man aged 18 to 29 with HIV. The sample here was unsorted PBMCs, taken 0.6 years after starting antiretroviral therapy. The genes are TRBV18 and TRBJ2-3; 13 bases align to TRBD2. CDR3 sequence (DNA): TGTGCCAGCTCACCACCGGGACTAGCGGGAACCACAGATACGCAGTATTTT. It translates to CASSPPGLAGTTDTQYF.